The 14 T cell receptor beta chains listed next were all sequenced from one sample in a study of blood T cells in healthy people across ages. Primed by a sample-barcoded 5' primer and a J-beta primer mix, a second PCR proceeded for about 6 to 11 cycles. MiXCR, applied by TCRdb to the 5' RACE reads, yields one record per CDR3 protein. The data hold fewer than 950,000 distinct CDR3 sequences, with less than 70% observed a single time. Sequencing input: blood. The receptors come from an elderly man in good health.

The V call is TRBV14, the J call TRBJ2-4; 7 bases are shared with TRBD1. The DNA end is more similar to TRBJ2-7, so the J call may be wrong. From germline, CDR1 is SGHDN and CDR2 FVKESK. The CDR3 has 15 residues. The CDR3 protein is CASRHRGGPPNEQYF. The CDR3 region has the DNA TGTGCCAGCAGGCACAGGGGTGGCCCTCCGAACGAGCAGTACTTC.

This chain joins TRBV6-5 and TRBJ2-1; D gene unclear. The CDR3 covers 12 residues. CDR1 and CDR2 (germline): MNHEY, SVGAGI. V lost 5 bases and J 9 bases, leaving 11 bases between the germline ends. The chain's CDR3 is CASSALFGEQFF. The CDR3, as DNA: TGTGCCAGCAGTGCCCTATTTGGTGAGCAGTTCTTC.

The J gene is TRBJ1-1, the V gene TRBV4-1; D is possibly TRBD1 (5 bases). In germline, CDR1 is MGHRA, CDR2 YSYEKL. The CDR3 loop spans 19 amino acids. V was cut by 2 bases and J by 0 bases, with 22 bases left in between. The CDR3 here is CASSQLIGPRAVLNTEAFF. Here the CDR3 DNA reads TGCGCCAGCAGCCAACTGATTGGGCCCAGGGCCGTGCTGAACACTGAAGCTTTCTTT.

As to this clonotype: At one end, the junction sequence differs from germline, possibly due to a read error. The rearrangement joins TRBV18 to TRBJ1-1; the D gene is possibly TRBD1 (5 bases). The CDR3 covers 14 residues. CDR1 is KGHSH and CDR2 is LQKENI in the germline V gene. The CDR3: CAGSGQGGNTEAFF. In nucleotides, the CDR3 is TGTGCCGGCTCAGGCCAGGGTGGGAACACTGAAGCTTTCTTT.

This rearrangement joins TRBV7-2 to TRBJ1-6, with D uncertain. Germline V gene sequence: CDR1 SGHTA, CDR2 FQGNSA. V dropped 4 bases and J dropped 8 bases, with 15 bases sitting between them. The CDR3 has 15 residues. CDR3 sequence reads: CASSSPGRSDSPLHF. The CDR3 nucleotides are TGTGCCAGCAGCTCACCCGGCAGGTCCGATTCACCCCTCCACTTT.

The gene calls are TRBV20-1 and TRBJ2-4, with D tentatively TRBD1 or TRBD2 (6 bases each). The J call may be incorrect, as the DNA end agrees better with TRBJ2-7. Per the germline V gene, CDR1 is DFQATT and CDR2 is SNEGSKA (reference sequence). CDR3 length: 17 amino acids. The DNA of the CDR3 is TGCAGTGCTAGGGGCTTCGGGGGCCGCCAGACCCCTTACGAGCAGTACTTC. Amino acids: CSARGFGGRQTPYEQYF.

V is TRBV9 and J is TRBJ2-3; tentatively, D is TRBD2 (6 bases). This CDR3 is built from 15 residues. V shed 0 bases and J shed 1 base, with 9 bases lying between them. Germline CDR1 reads SGDLS; CDR2 reads YYNGEE. The CDR3 loop reads CASSVDIAGTDTQYF. CDR3 coding DNA: TGTGCCAGCAGCGTAGATATAGCGGGCACAGATACGCAGTATTTT.

This clonotype was detected only a few times. The chain uses TRBV5-1 and TRBJ2-7, with D unclear. Trimming cost V 0 bases and J 0 bases, with 10 bases left between them. From germline, CDR1 is SGHRS and CDR2 YFSETQ. CDR3 length: 15 residues. The CDR3 DNA is TGCGCCAGCAGCTTGGACGGGCCGAGCTCCTACGAGCAGTACTTC. It codes for CASSLDGPSSYEQYF.

The chain uses TRBV21-1 and TRBJ2-3; TRBD2 is the table's D call and was not checked against the DNA. TRBV21-1 is designated a pseudogene. CDR3 length equals 16 residues. CDR3 sequence: CASSKEGPWRHRYAYF. CDR3 DNA sequence: TGTGCCAGCAGCAAAGAGGGCCCCTGGAGGCACAGATACGCGTATTTT.

This chain joins TRBV2 and TRBJ2-7; possible D gene TRBD2, 6 bases. Trimming cost V 5 bases and J 0 bases, with 20 bases left between them. This CDR3 has 17 residues. The germline V gene encodes CDR1 SNHLY and CDR2 FYNNEI. The CDR3 DNA sequence: TGTGCCAGCAGTAAAAGGGGTGGCGGGGCTCCCTCCTACGAGCAGTACTTC. It translates to CASSKRGGGAPSYEQYF.

The V call is TRBV29-1, the J call TRBJ2-6, with D unresolved. Germline V gene lookup returns CDR1 SQVTM and CDR2 ANQGSEA. Trimming left V 4 bases short and J 15 bases short, with 16 bases between. CDR3 length: 12 amino acids. CDR3 amino acids: CSVVFATSALTF. CDR3 nucleotides: TGCAGCGTTGTGTTTGCTACATCGGCCCTGACTTTC.

This clonotype occurred a few times. V gene TRBV5-1 combines with J gene TRBJ1-2; D is perhaps TRBD1 (6 bases). This CDR3 contains 14 residues. V shed 5 bases and J shed 2 bases, with 13 bases lying between them. Germline values: CDR1 SGHRS, CDR2 YFSETQ. This CDR3 reads CASRPSGTNYGYTF. The CDR3 DNA follows: TGCGCCAGCAGGCCTTCCGGGACAAACTATGGCTACACCTTC.

With regard to this clonotype: At one boundary the junction diverges from the germline segment, which might be a read error. The rearrangement links TRBV5-1 to TRBJ2-4; 12 bases are shared with TRBD2. The J call may be mistaken, given a closer DNA end match to TRBJ2-7. The CDR3 covers 15 residues. CDR1 and CDR2 from the germline V gene are SGHRS and YFSETQ. The CDR3 reads CVSTTGTSGPYEQYF. The DNA for the CDR3 is TGCGTCAGCACAACCGGGACTAGCGGGCCTTACGAGCAGTACTTC.

This clonotype was counted between two and nine times. The chain carries TRBV10-3 and TRBJ2-6; D is uncertain. The CDR3 spans 14 residues. V dropped 4 bases and J dropped 2 bases, with 6 bases sitting between them. Germline lookup yields CDR1 ENHRY and CDR2 SYGVKD. The CDR3 coding sequence is TGTGCCATCAGTGCCCAGACTGGGGCCAACGTCCTGACTTTC. This translates into CAISAQTGANVLTF.